One T cell receptor (beta chain) is described in this entry. As yet, its antigen is unknown. The junction had 5 bases not matched to a gene; V was cut back by 5 bases and J by 6 bases. The CDR3 spans 14 residues. CDR1 is SGHAT, CDR2 FQDESV, per germline (reference sequence). This record belongs to a study of PD-1 blockade in classical Hodgkin lymphoma. The study's findings and limits: It was among complete responders that baseline diversity resembled that of newly diagnosed patients.

Relapse after autologous stem cell transplantation occurred in every patient, and brentuximab vedotin exposure varied. Some clones are missing from TCRdb's copy, which holds only in-frame ones; the method was immunoSEQ multiplex PCR. This sample has about 41,000 clones, with around 83% found just once. The gene calls are TRBV11-1 and TRBJ2-7, with 12 positions matching TRBD2. This TCR was sampled from a human donor with classical Hodgkin lymphoma. Specimen: peripheral blood mononuclear cells (PBMCs), collected before the second cycle of nivolumab. The DNA for the CDR3 is TGTGCCAGCAGCGTCGGACTAGCGGGGATCGAGCAGTACTTC. Amino acids: CASSVGLAGIEQYF.